The 10 T cell receptor beta chains below all came from one sample that was sequenced in a study of blood T cell repertoires in COVID-19. TCRdb keeps only in-frame clones here, not all; method: immunoSEQ multiplex PCR. The data hold some 180,000 clones, with 82% observed a single time. Sequencing was done on a sample of peripheral blood. The origin of the receptors is a woman aged 55-69 years with COVID-19, enrolled during active disease.

The chain has TRBV5-6 and TRBJ1-1; D might be TRBD1 (5 bases). V was clipped by 6 bases and J by 5 bases, with 20 bases between them. The CDR3 extends over 15 amino acids. Per the germline V gene, CDR1 is SGHDT and CDR2 is YYEEEE. The CDR3 bases are TGTGCCAGCACCATCAAGGAGGGGTTGGCAACTGAAGCTTTCTTT. Translation gives CASTIKEGLATEAFF.

The chain couples TRBV19 to TRBJ2-7; D remains ambiguous. V lost 1 base and J 0 bases, leaving 7 bases between the germline ends. CDR3 length: 14 amino acids. Germline V gives CDR1 LNHDA, CDR2 SQIVND (reference sequence). The CDR3 spells CASSIGAHSYEQYV. The CDR3 nucleotides are TGTGCCAGTAGTATAGGGGCCCACTCCTACGAGCAGTACGTC.

The chain is built from TRBV29-1 and TRBJ2-5; 9 nucleotides agree with TRBD1. Germline CDR1 reads SQVTM; CDR2 reads ANQGSEA. J gave up 4 bases and V 7 bases, and 7 bases lay outside the gene matches. CDR3 length: 13 amino acids. In DNA form, the CDR3 reads TGCAGCGGCCGGGACAGGGTAAGAGAGACCCAGTACTTC. This gives the protein CSGRDRVRETQYF.

The chain links TRBV11-3 to TRBJ2-1, with D possibly matching TRBD1 (6 bases). CDR3 length: 13 amino acids. The V gene lost 5 bases and the J gene lost 4 bases, with 9 bases spanning the gap. The germline V gene encodes CDR1 SGHNT and CDR2 YENEEA. CDR3 amino acids: CASSGGQYNEQFF. The CDR3 bases are TGTGCCAGCAGCGGTGGACAGTACAATGAGCAGTTCTTC.

The gene calls are TRBV28 and TRBJ2-3; TRBD2 matches 7 bases. Unmatched junction bases numbered 4, after V lost 1 base and J lost 3 bases. The germline V gene has CDR1 MDHEN and CDR2 SYDVKM. The CDR3 is 15 residues long. Here the CDR3 reads CASSLYAGVTDTQYF. CDR3 coding DNA: TGTGCCAGCAGTTTATATGCGGGAGTAACAGATACGCAGTATTTT.

Only one count was recorded for this clone. The V and J genes are TRBV7-2 and TRBJ2-1, with 7 bases lining up with TRBD1. The germline V gene has CDR1 SGHTA and CDR2 FQGNSA. The J segment lost 3 bases and the V segment lost 5 bases, leaving 7 bases of the junction unmatched. The CDR3 runs 15 residues. As DNA, the CDR3 is TGTGCCAGCAGCGCCGGGACAGAATACTACAATGAGCAGTTCTTC. It translates to CASSAGTEYYNEQFF.

This chain uses TRBV2 with TRBJ2-3, with 7 bases aligning to TRBD2. Germline CDR1 is SNHLY and CDR2 is FYNNEI. V was pared by 7 bases and J by 6 bases, with 16 bases of the junction left unmatched. The CDR3 loop spans 16 amino acids. The CDR3 protein is CASTGRDYGRADTQYF. CDR3 nucleotide sequence: TGTGCCAGCACCGGAAGGGACTACGGGCGCGCGGATACGCAGTATTTT.

The chain is built from TRBV6-6 and TRBJ2-7; 9 bases are shared with TRBD1. CDR1 and CDR2 (germline): MNHNY, SVGAGI (reference sequence). Trimming removed 0 bases from V and 3 bases from J; junction bases left unmatched: 0. This CDR3 is built from 14 residues. CDR3 sequence (DNA): TGTGCCAGCAGTTACTCGACAGGGGGCTACGAGCAGTACGTC. This translates into CASSYSTGGYEQYV.

The CDR3 region is CASSQDLSGTGGTRNSPLHF. DNA for the CDR3: TGTGCCAGCAGCCAAGATTTGTCCGGGACAGGGGGCACAAGAAATTCACCCCTCCACTTT. V is TRBV4-2 and J is TRBJ1-6, with 12 bases that match TRBD1. Germline V lookup: CDR1 LGHNA, CDR2 YNFKEQ. The CDR3 is made up of 20 amino acids. V lost 0 bases, J lost 7 bases, and 13 bases stayed unmatched.

The V and J genes are TRBV7-2 and TRBJ1-5, with a weak D call TRBD1 (6 bases). CDR1 and CDR2 (germline): SGHTA, FQGNSA. The length of the CDR3 is 15 residues. Trimming removed 1 base at V and 4 bases at J, with 11 bases between. Here the CDR3 DNA reads TGTGCCAGCAGCTTAGTAGTAGGGGGAAATCAGCCCCAGCATTTT. As protein: CASSLVVGGNQPQHF.